This T cell receptor beta chain was profiled in a study of beta chain features in type 1 diabetes. Study-level results: A possible short-template PCR bias applies equally to patients and controls. VDJ junctions in type 1 diabetes patients carried more deletions and fewer insertions.

CDR1 is SGHNT, CDR2 YYREEE, per germline (reference sequence). CDR3 length: 15 residues. V shed 4 bases and J 2 bases; nucleotides not matched to a gene: 9. Concerning this clone: What it binds is not known.

The investigators reverse transcribed all of the isolated RNA, so they sequenced expressed TCRB transcripts. The method was immunoSEQ multiplex PCR; TCRdb's version includes in-frame clones alone and lacks a portion of them. The sample lists under 900,000 clones, roughly 15% occurring once. The sample comprised naive CD4+ T cells from blood. The chain is built from TRBV5-4 and TRBJ2-7, with 7 bases identical to TRBD2. The sequence was collected from a woman in her late teens or twenties in good health. The CDR3 loop reads CASSHPRGTTYEQYF. The CDR3 bases are TGTGCCAGCAGCCACCCACGCGGGACTACCTACGAGCAGTACTTC.